The entry below gives a single T cell receptor beta chain sequence along with its context. The CDR3 is made up of 17 amino acids. CDR1 SGHDT and CDR2 YYEEEE come from the germline V gene. Germline trimming cut 0 bases from V and 0 bases from J; bases unmatched to any gene: 6. The data were taken from a study of blood T cell repertoires in COVID-19. Background on the study: T cells, B-cell-depleted T cells, or PBMCs provided the cDNA or gDNA that served as material.

The method was immunoSEQ multiplex PCR; TCRdb's version includes in-frame clones alone and lacks a portion of them. This table has about 80,000 clones, 83% appearing once. Sequencing used peripheral blood. This TCR came from a man older than 75 with active or convalescent COVID-19. The genes are TRBV5-6 and TRBJ2-4; TRBD2 matches 7 bases. This chain's CDR3 is CASSLGVRELAKNIQYF. The CDR3 DNA reads TGTGCCAGCAGCTTGGGGGTGCGGGAGCTAGCCAAAAACATTCAGTACTTC.